The T cell receptor (beta chain) under discussion was sequenced for a study of T-cell memory formation after mild COVID-19. Looking at the study overall: The two donors had largely donor-specific TCR clusters. The study's findings and limits: Day 15 to 85 contractors were CD4/CD8 balanced; later expanders leaned CD4+.

A word on this clonotype: Its antigen is unidentified.

After removal of 7 bases from V and 6 bases from J, the junction contained 13 bases not matched to a gene. The CDR3 runs 17 residues. CDR1 is MNHNS, CDR2 SASEGT, per germline. TCRdb redid the calling of the 5' RACE reads with MiXCR, one entry per CDR3 protein. The data hold 250,000 to 350,000 distinct CDR3 sequences, with just under 20% observed a single time. J is TRBJ1-6 and V is TRBV6-1, with 9 bases identical to TRBD1. This clonotype was sampled from a man younger than 35 who had mild COVID-19 (a few samples of this study predate the infection). Cell type and time point are not known. The sequencing input was PBMCs or a T cell subset sorted from them (not recorded which). CDR3 in DNA: TGTGCCAGCACCCCCTGGGGCGACAGGGGGTTTAATTCACCCCTCCACTTT. Encoded protein: CASTPWGDRGFNSPLHF.